These 14 T cell receptor beta chains were all obtained from the same sample, sequenced in a study of T cells in localized non-small cell lung cancer. Profiled with immunoSEQ multiplex PCR; TCRdb holds only in-frame clones, not every one. The table records under 2,500 clones, roughly a third of them present only once. The sample here was lung tumor tissue, taken before any cancer treatment. These receptors were collected from an older female donor with stage I lung adenocarcinoma.

The genes are TRBV6-8 and TRBJ1-2; D not certain. The germline CDR1 and CDR2 sequences are MNHGY and SAAAGT. CDR3 length: 13 residues. Trimming removed 9 bases from V and 4 bases from J, with 15 bases in between. The chain's CDR3 is CASAQAPRYGYTF. CDR3 DNA: TGTGCCAGTGCCCAGGCTCCCCGCTATGGCTACACCTTC.

By frequency in the sample, this clone is large. The gene calls are TRBV28 and TRBJ1-1, with D tentatively TRBD1 (6 bases). Between the trimmed V and J ends, which lost 5 bases and 5 bases, there was a span of 24 bases. The V gene's germline CDR1 is MDHEN and CDR2 SYDVKM. CDR3 length equals 17 residues. As DNA, the CDR3 is TGTGCCAGCAGTGGAAGGGGCGGGGGCCTAGAGTGGACTGAAGCTTTCTTT. Translation gives CASSGRGGGLEWTEAFF.

V gene TRBV6-8 combines with J gene TRBJ2-3; TRBD1 matches 9 bases. Germline V gene data show CDR1 as MNHGY and CDR2 as SAAAGT. The V gene end was trimmed by 9 bases and the J gene end by 3 bases; junction bases not matched to a gene: 10. The CDR3 extends over 15 amino acids. CDR3 protein: CASRTGTGRTDTQYF. DNA for the CDR3: TGTGCCAGTAGAACCGGGACAGGGAGGACAGATACGCAGTATTTT.

Judged by abundance, this clone is medium-sized. This chain links TRBV11-3 with TRBJ2-3; TRBD1 agrees at 7 bases. The CDR3 is 14 amino acids. After removal of 3 bases from V and 4 bases from J, the junction contained 4 bases not matched to a gene. In germline, CDR1 is SGHNT, CDR2 YENEEA. Written as DNA, the CDR3 is TGTGCCAGCAGCTTGACAGGGCCATCAGATACGCAGTATTTT. This gives the protein CASSLTGPSDTQYF.

This clone was recorded many times. V is TRBV11-3 and J is TRBJ1-1; 9 positions match TRBD1. Germline V gives CDR1 SGHNT, CDR2 YENEEA. The CDR3 is made up of 16 amino acids. V lost 5 bases to trimming and J lost 1 base; unmatched junction nucleotides: 8. The CDR3 nucleotides read TGTGCCAGCAGCCAACAGGGGGCATTAGGGAACACTGAAGCTTTCTTT. Amino acids: CASSQQGALGNTEAFF.

The J gene is TRBJ2-4, the V gene TRBV19, with 9 nucleotides matching TRBD1. Germline-derived CDR1 and CDR2 are LNHDA and SQIVND (reference sequence). The trim removed 3 bases at V and 6 bases at J, leaving 9 bases unmatched. The CDR3 has 16 residues. The CDR3 nucleotides read TGTGCCAGTAGTATGGGGACAGGGCCCCAAGGAAACATTCAGTACTTC. This translates into CASSMGTGPQGNIQYF.

The gene calls are TRBV7-6 and TRBJ1-2; 7 bases match TRBD1. CDR3 length equals 17 residues. Germline trimming cut 3 bases from V and 2 bases from J; bases unmatched to any gene: 12. Germline CDR1 reads SGHVS; CDR2 reads FNYEAQ. The CDR3 DNA sequence: TGTGCCAGCAGCTTGGAACAGGGGCCTAACGGAAACTATGGCTACACCTTC. Translation: CASSLEQGPNGNYGYTF.

The chain is built from TRBV2 and TRBJ1-1; D is undetermined. With 8 bases removed from V and 0 bases from J, the gap between germline ends came to 22 bases. The CDR3 has 17 residues. Germline CDR1 reads SNHLY; CDR2 reads FYNNEI. CDR3 amino acids: CASDKDSTLNMNTEAFF. The CDR3 nucleotides read TGTGCCAGCGATAAGGATTCCACACTCAACATGAACACTGAAGCTTTCTTT.

This rearrangement joins TRBV6-8 to TRBJ1-1; D is uncertain. CDR1 is MNHGY and CDR2 is SAAAGT in the germline V gene. This CDR3 has 13 residues. Trimming stripped 6 bases from V and 0 bases from J, with 8 bases between. The CDR3 nucleotides read TGTGCCAGCAGACGGGGTTTGAACACTGAAGCTTTCTTT. Translation gives CASRRGLNTEAFF.

By sample share, this clone is medium-sized (0.01 to 0.1%). The rearrangement uses TRBV2 and TRBJ1-1; perhaps TRBD1 as D (6 bases). This CDR3 region has 16 residues. From germline, CDR1 is SNHLY and CDR2 FYNNEI. Trimming took off 6 bases at V and 4 bases at J, with 21 bases between the two ends. CDR3 sequence reads: CASSPEEGEASTEAFF. The CDR3 DNA reads as TGTGCCAGCAGCCCAGAGGAGGGGGAGGCGAGCACTGAAGCTTTCTTT.

The V call is TRBV6-8, the J call TRBJ1-5, with D unresolved. V lost 10 bases and J 4 bases, leaving 17 bases between the germline ends. The CDR3 runs to 14 residues. The germline V gene has CDR1 MNHGY and CDR2 SAAAGT. CDR3: CATSPPGSNQPQHF. The DNA for the CDR3 is TGTGCCACCTCTCCCCCGGGCAGTAATCAGCCCCAGCATTTT.

This clone was detected only a few times. CDR3 in amino acids: CASSITADTEAFF. The CDR3 DNA reads TGTGCCAGTAGTATAACAGCAGACACTGAAGCTTTCTTT. The chain combines TRBV19 with TRBJ1-1; D remains ambiguous. Germline CDR1 reads LNHDA; CDR2 reads SQIVND (reference sequence). This CDR3 is 13 amino acids long. V was cut by 2 bases and J by 3 bases, with 7 bases left in between.

This chain joins TRBV19 and TRBJ1-1, with a weak D call TRBD1 (6 bases). CDR1 is LNHDA, CDR2 SQIVND, per germline (reference sequence). The CDR3 runs 16 residues. V was clipped by 3 bases and J by 0 bases, with 14 bases between them. For the CDR3, the DNA is TGTGCCAGTAGTATCGGGGGGGGCATTGTGAACACTGAAGCTTTCTTT. Translated, it gives CASSIGGGIVNTEAFF. The variable domain in full, with the rest retrieved from reference TRBV19 and TRBJ1-1, is DGGITQSPKYLFRKEGQNVTLSCEQNLNHDAMYWYRQDPGQGLRLIYYSQIVNDFQKGDIAEGYSVSREKKESFPLTVTSAQKNPTAFYLCASSIGGGIVNTEAFFGQGTRLTVV.

This clone is categorized as large (0.1 to 1%). V gene TRBV11-3 combines with J gene TRBJ1-2; D might be TRBD1 (5 bases). The CDR3 is made up of 15 amino acids. V gave up 5 bases and J gave up 5 bases, with 18 bases separating them. Per germline, CDR1 SGHNT and CDR2 YENEEA. CDR3 bases: TGTGCCAGCAGCCATGACATAGGGGCGGGTTATGGCTACACCTTC. Its translation: CASSHDIGAGYGYTF.